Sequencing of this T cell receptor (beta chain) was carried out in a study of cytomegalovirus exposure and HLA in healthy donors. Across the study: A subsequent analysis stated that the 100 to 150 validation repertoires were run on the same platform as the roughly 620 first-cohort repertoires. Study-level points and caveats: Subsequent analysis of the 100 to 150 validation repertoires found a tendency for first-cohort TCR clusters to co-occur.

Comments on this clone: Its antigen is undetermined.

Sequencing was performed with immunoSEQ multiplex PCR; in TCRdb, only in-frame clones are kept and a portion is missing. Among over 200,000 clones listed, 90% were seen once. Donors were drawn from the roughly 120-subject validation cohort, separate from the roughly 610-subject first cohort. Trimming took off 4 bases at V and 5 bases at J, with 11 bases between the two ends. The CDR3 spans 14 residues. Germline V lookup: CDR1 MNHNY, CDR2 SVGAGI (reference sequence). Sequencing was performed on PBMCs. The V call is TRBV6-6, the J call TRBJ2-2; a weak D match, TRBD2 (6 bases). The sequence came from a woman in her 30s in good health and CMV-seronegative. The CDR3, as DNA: TGTGCCAGCAGTTTGGAGGGGAGGACCGGGGAGCTGTTTTTT. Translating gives CASSLEGRTGELFF.